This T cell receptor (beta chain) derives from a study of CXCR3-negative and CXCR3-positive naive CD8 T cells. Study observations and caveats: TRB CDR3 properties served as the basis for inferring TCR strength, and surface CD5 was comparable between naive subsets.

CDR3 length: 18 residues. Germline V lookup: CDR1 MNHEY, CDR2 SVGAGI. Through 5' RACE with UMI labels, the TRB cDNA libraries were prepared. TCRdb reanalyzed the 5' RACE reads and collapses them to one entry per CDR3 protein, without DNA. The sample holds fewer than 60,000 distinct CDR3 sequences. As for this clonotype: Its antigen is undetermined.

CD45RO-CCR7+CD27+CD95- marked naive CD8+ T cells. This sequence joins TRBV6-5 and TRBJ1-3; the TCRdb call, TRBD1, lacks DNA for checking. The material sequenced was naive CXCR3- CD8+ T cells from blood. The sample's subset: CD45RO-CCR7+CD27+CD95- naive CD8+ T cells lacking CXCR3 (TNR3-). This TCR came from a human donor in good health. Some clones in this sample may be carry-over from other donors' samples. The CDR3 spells CASSTTGPLSGSGNTIYF.